This T cell receptor beta chain emerged from a study of shared clonotypes between healthy human individuals. Across the whole study: A few men and a couple of women, aged 18 to 49, were donors. Three plates were used per donor for CD4 naive, three for CD4 memory, two for CD8 naive and one for CD8 memory. Whole-study findings and limits: Donor scarcity curtailed the genetic and exposure-history diversity represented herein.

This clone came up once. Its matching antigen is unknown. The split of CD4+ cells yielded CD45RA+ naive and CD45RA-negative memory subsets. Sequencing was performed with immunoSEQ multiplex PCR; in TCRdb, only in-frame clones are kept and a portion is missing. The data show about a million clones, roughly 75% seen once. Per germline, CDR1 SEHNR and CDR2 FQNEAQ (reference sequence). V dropped 3 bases and J dropped 6 bases, with 6 bases sitting between them. The CDR3 is 11 residues long. This receptor was identified in a man aged 18 to 35 in good health. Source material: memory CD4+ T cells sorted from blood. Regarding subset: CD45RA-negative fraction. V gene TRBV7-9 combines with J gene TRBJ2-7; a weak D match, TRBD2 (6 bases). This CDR3 is CASSFGGEQYF. For the CDR3, the DNA is TGTGCCAGCAGCTTCGGGGGCGAGCAGTACTTC.